These 2 T cell receptor beta chains were all obtained from the same sample, sequenced in a study of human T cells and chemical hapten exposure. TCRdb reprocessed the RACE reads via MiXCR and lists one record per CDR3 protein. The sample has about 350,000 distinct CDR3 sequences, 4.5% to 5.5% seen once. Time point specified: pre-sensitization, week 0. Indicated treatment: therapeutic diphenylcyclopropenone sensitization with weekly scalp DPC. The starting material was whole blood, obtained in connection with sensitization to the hapten diphenylcyclopropenone (DPC). Every receptor here comes from a woman between 18 and 30 years old with alopecia areata. Some clones in this sample may be carry-over from other donors' samples.

This clonotype was recorded many times. V gene TRBV11-2 combines with J gene TRBJ2-3, with 9 bases aligning to TRBD1. Germline V gene lookup returns CDR1 SGHAT and CDR2 FQNNGV. This CDR3 is 15 amino acids long. V lost 4 bases to trimming and J lost 5 bases; unmatched junction nucleotides: 7. CDR3 sequence reads: CASSYRGQGQDTQYF. CDR3 nucleotides: TGTGCCAGCAGCTACAGGGGACAGGGCCAAGATACGCAGTATTTT.

This clonotype was seen ten or more times. The chain has TRBV10-3 and TRBJ2-3; 11 nucleotides align to TRBD1. The junction had 5 bases not matched to a gene; V was cut back by 4 bases and J by 5 bases. The CDR3 length is 15 residues. Germline lookup yields CDR1 ENHRY and CDR2 SYGVKD. The CDR3 bases are TGTGCCATCAGTGGGACAGGGGGCGGATTAGATACGCAGTATTTT. This gives the protein CAISGTGGGLDTQYF.